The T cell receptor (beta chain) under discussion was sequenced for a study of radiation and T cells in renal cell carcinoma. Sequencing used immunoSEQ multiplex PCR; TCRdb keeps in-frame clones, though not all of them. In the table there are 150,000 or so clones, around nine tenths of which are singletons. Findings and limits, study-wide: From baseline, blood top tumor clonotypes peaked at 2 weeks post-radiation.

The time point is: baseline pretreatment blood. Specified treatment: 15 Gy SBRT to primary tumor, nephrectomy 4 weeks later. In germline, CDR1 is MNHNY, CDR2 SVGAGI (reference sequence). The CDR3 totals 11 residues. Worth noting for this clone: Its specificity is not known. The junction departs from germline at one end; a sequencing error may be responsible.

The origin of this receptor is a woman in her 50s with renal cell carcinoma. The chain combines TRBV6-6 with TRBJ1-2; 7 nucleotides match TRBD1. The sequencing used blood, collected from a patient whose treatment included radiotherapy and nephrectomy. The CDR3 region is CASSSNWDSRF. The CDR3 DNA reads TGTGCCAGCAGTTCCAATTGGGACAGTCGCTTC.